This TCR beta chain was sequenced in a study of T-cell reconstitution after alpha-beta-depleted transplantation in children. Study-wide results and limits: Several hundred expanded graft clones reportedly were the source of alpha-beta T cells about two months after transplant. Certain patients had high TCRbeta diversity at day 60, and it came from recipient T cells and thymic progenitors that survived. T-cell numbers and diversity one year post-transplant derived largely from freshly generated T cells.

This sample's TCRbeta library carried unique molecular identifier barcodes. In TCRdb, the PCR reads were re-called with MiXCR into one record per CDR3 protein. Among under 750,000 distinct CDR3 sequences listed, under 30% were seen once. A few counts support this clonotype. The target antigen is unknown. The CDR3 is 16 residues long. V lost 5 bases and J 2 bases, leaving 22 bases between the germline ends. Germline V gene lookup returns CDR1 DFQATT and CDR2 SNEGSKA (reference sequence). The TCR comes from a boy younger than two who had a stem cell transplant for acute myeloid leukemia, so the T cells may come from the graft donor. The chain joins TRBV20-1 to TRBJ2-7; D tentatively fits TRBD1 or TRBD2 (5 bases each). Material: PBMCs, mostly from graft donor cells, obtained 360 days after TCRalphabeta/CD19-depleted stem cell transplant. The CDR3 is CSASVSRWGSPYEQYF. CDR3 coding DNA: TGCAGTGCTTCGGTTTCCCGATGGGGGTCACCCTACGAGCAGTACTTC.